Shown below are 18 T cell receptor beta chains from a single sample sequenced in a study of T cells in Graves' hyperthyroidism and ophthalmopathy (dated by TCRdb to between 2018 and 2021). Libraries were made using multiplex PCR. The run used an Illumina HiSeq 2000. Amplification of TCR beta CDR3 regions was carried out from RNA transcripts. The first round of RT-PCR for the TCR CDR3 was performed with the HTBI primer set and the Qiagen OneStep RT-PCR kit. TCRdb reworked the public reads: Q25 trimming with fastp, MiXCR clone assembly, productive beta chains retained. CDR3 protein duplicates are merged, each entry listing the most common genes and DNA. Counted in this sample were roughly 290,000 distinct CDR3 sequences; roughly an eighth of them appeared once. The top ten clones comprise roughly 7.9% of the sample. The specimen sequenced was blood. The receptor set was obtained from a woman aged 40 to 50 with Graves' hyperthyroidism.

This clonotype came up once. The chain carries TRBV2 and TRBJ1-2; D remains ambiguous. Trimming cost V 5 bases and J 6 bases, with 10 bases left between them. In germline, CDR1 is SNHLY, CDR2 FYNNEI. This CDR3 contains 12 residues. The CDR3 DNA reads as TGTGCCAGCAGTCCACAGTATCATGGCTACACCTTC. Translating gives CASSPQYHGYTF.

The chain employs TRBV7-6 and TRBJ2-3; 7 bases align to TRBD2. Germline V gene sequence: CDR1 SGHVS, CDR2 FNYEAQ. The V and J ends lost 5 bases and 0 bases, in that order; junction bases with no gene match: 8. This CDR3 has 16 residues. CDR3 protein: CASSVGTIPSTDTQYF. As DNA, the CDR3 is TGTGCCAGCAGCGTCGGGACTATCCCTAGCACAGATACGCAGTATTTT.

This clonotype has a count of ten or more. This sequence joins TRBV3-1 and TRBJ1-6; no clear D gene. Deletions cut 1 base from V and 10 bases from J, with 11 bases between. Germline V gene lookup returns CDR1 LGHDT and CDR2 YNNKEL (reference sequence). This CDR3 contains 14 residues. The CDR3 nucleotides are TGTGCCAGCAGCCAAGCAGAAGTCTCCTCACCCCTCCACTTT. Translated: CASSQAEVSSPLHF. The full variable domain, with the rest looked up from reference TRBV3-1 and TRBJ1-6, is DTAVSQTPKYLVTQMGNDKSIKCEQNLGHDTMYWYKQDSKKFLKIMFSYNNKELIINETVPNRFSPKSPDKAHLNLHINSLELGDSAVYFCASSQAEVSSPLHFGNGTRLTVT.

This clonotype has only one observation. Relative to the germline gene, one junction end is altered; a read error may explain this. The genes are TRBV18 and TRBJ2-5, with TRBD2 identical over 9 bases. The germline V gene encodes CDR1 KGHSH and CDR2 LQKENI. There are 14 residues in the CDR3. CDR3 in DNA: TGTGCCAGCTCACTACTAGCGGGCCAAGGGACCCAGTACTTC. Translated, it gives CASSLLAGQGTQYF.

This clonotype was recorded at least ten times. In DNA, the CDR3 is TGTGCCCGTTTGGACCGACCCTATGGCTACACCTTC. Translation gives CARLDRPYGYTF. The chain carries TRBV30 and TRBJ1-2; no definite D call. V lost 8 bases and J lost 4, with 14 bases in between. Germline values: CDR1 GTSNPN, CDR2 SVGIG (reference sequence). This CDR3 contains 12 residues.

The table lists this clonotype with a few counts. The chain is built from TRBV11-3 and TRBJ2-2, with D unresolved. Germline CDR1 SGHNT, CDR2 YENEEA. Trimming pared 4 bases from V and 1 base from J, leaving 7 bases between. The length of the CDR3 is 14 residues. For the CDR3, the DNA is TGTGCCAGCAGCTCTCACATGAACACCGGGGAGCTGTTTTTT. It encodes CASSSHMNTGELFF.

A few counts support this clonotype. CDR3 nucleotides: TGTGCCAGCAGCTTGGAAGCGGGGAGCACGAGTCACGAGCAGTACTTC. Its protein is CASSLEAGSTSHEQYF. The chain links TRBV3-1 to TRBJ2-7; 7 nucleotides agree with TRBD2. In germline, CDR1 is LGHDT, CDR2 YNNKEL (reference sequence). V trimming: 5 bases; J trimming: 5 bases; junction bases outside the gene matches: 15. The CDR3 has 16 amino acids.

This chain connects TRBV5-6 to TRBJ2-5; D perhaps matches TRBD2 (5 bases). V was shortened by 1 base and J by 4 bases, with 17 bases between the two germline ends. CDR3 length: 16 residues. Germline values: CDR1 SGHDT, CDR2 YYEEEE. Here the CDR3 reads CASSLYGPSRVETQYF. CDR3 coding DNA: TGTGCCAGCAGCTTGTATGGGCCTTCGAGGGTAGAGACCCAGTACTTC.

This clonotype was picked up a small number of times. For the CDR3, the DNA is TGCGCCAGCAGCTTGGAGTGGGGGGGGAATCAGCCCCAGCATTTT. Amino acids: CASSLEWGGNQPQHF. The chain joins TRBV5-1 to TRBJ1-5; D possibly corresponds to TRBD1 (5 bases). Trimming stripped 0 bases from V and 4 bases from J, with 11 bases between. Germline CDR1 SGHRS, CDR2 YFSETQ. The CDR3 length is 15 residues.

The chain couples TRBV11-3 to TRBJ2-7; 8 bases are shared with TRBD2. Per germline, CDR1 SGHNT and CDR2 YENEEA. Losses at the gene ends were 2 bases for V and 6 bases for J; bases not matched to a gene: 6. The CDR3 runs 14 residues. This chain's CDR3 is CASSLWTGGGEQYF. The DNA of the CDR3 is TGTGCCAGCAGCTTATGGACGGGGGGGGGCGAGCAGTACTTC.

There are many counts of this clonotype. V usage is TRBV6-1 and J usage is TRBJ2-1; D not certain. The germline V gene has CDR1 MNHNS and CDR2 SASEGT. The CDR3 runs to 13 residues. Trimming shortened V by 5 bases and J by 9 bases, and 14 bases separated the two germline ends. The DNA for the CDR3 is TGTGCCAGCAGTTATCTGGACCCCGGTGAGCAGTTCTTC. Amino acid sequence: CASSYLDPGEQFF.

Only a few counts were recorded for this clonotype. V and J are TRBV15 and TRBJ2-3; D is possibly TRBD1 or TRBD2 (7 bases each). The CDR3 covers 17 residues. Germline V gives CDR1 LNHNV, CDR2 YYDKDF (reference sequence). V lost 5 bases, J lost 2 bases, and 20 bases lay in between. The CDR3 loop is CATSPQGGDYSTDTQYF. CDR3 coding DNA: TGTGCCACCAGCCCTCAGGGGGGGGACTACTCCACAGATACGCAGTATTTT. Full variable domain (rest looked up from reference TRBV15 and TRBJ2-3): DAMVIQNPRYQVTQFGKPVTLSCSQTLNHNVMYWYQQKSSQAPKLLFHYYDKDFNNEADTPDNFQSRRPNTSFCFLDIRSPGLGDTAMYLCATSPQGGDYSTDTQYFGPGTRLTVL.

This clonotype was observed at least ten times. V and J are TRBV14 and TRBJ1-2, with 9 bases identical to TRBD1. The ends lost 1 base at V and 9 bases at J; junction bases unmatched: 3. Germline V gene lookup returns CDR1 SGHDN and CDR2 FVKESK. This CDR3 region has 13 residues. CDR3 sequence: CASSQVGQGRYTF. Here the CDR3 DNA reads TGTGCCAGCAGCCAAGTGGGACAGGGTCGCTACACCTTC.

The chain combines TRBV7-2 with TRBJ2-4; 8 bases agree with TRBD2. Germline V gene sequence: CDR1 SGHTA, CDR2 FQGNSA. The CDR3 covers 16 residues. V lost 2 bases and J lost 0; bases outside the gene matches: 3. CDR3 DNA sequence: TGTGCCAGCAGCTTATTAGCGGGAAGAGCCAAAAACATTCAGTACTTC. This translates into CASSLLAGRAKNIQYF.

This clonotype occurred many times. The rearrangement links TRBV12-3 or TRBV12-4 to TRBJ2-1; 15 nucleotides align to TRBD2. The CDR3 runs to 17 residues. J lost 8 bases, V lost 3 bases, and 8 bases had no gene match. The DNA for the CDR3 is TGTGCCAGCAGTTTGGGACTAGCGGGAGGAATAGGCTATGAGCAGTTCTTC. It is translated as CASSLGLAGGIGYEQFF.

This chain uses TRBV9 with TRBJ2-3; no reliable D call. Germline assignment: CDR1 SGDLS and CDR2 YYNGEE. The CDR3 consists of 15 residues. V lost 4 bases, J lost 4 bases, and 16 bases lay in between. CDR3 DNA sequence: TGTGCCAGCAGCTATGACTCGAACAAAGCAGATACGCAGTATTTT. This codes for CASSYDSNKADTQYF.

This clonotype has ten or more counts. The V call is TRBV14, the J call TRBJ2-3; the D gene could be TRBD1 or TRBD2 (6 bases each). The CDR3 is 13 amino acids. CDR1 and CDR2 from the germline V gene are SGHDN and FVKESK. V dropped 5 bases and J dropped 6 bases, with 12 bases sitting between them. The CDR3 DNA sequence: TGTGCCAGCAGCTACAGGGAGGCCGATACGCAGTATTTT. Protein: CASSYREADTQYF.

This clonotype was seen a handful of times. The chain couples TRBV29-1 to TRBJ1-4; D is perhaps TRBD1 (5 bases). CDR3 length equals 13 residues. CDR1 SQVTM and CDR2 ANQGSEA come from the germline V gene. V shed 4 bases and J shed 7 bases, with 13 bases lying between them. This CDR3 is CSVGWGVGEKLFF. CDR3 coding DNA: TGCAGCGTTGGATGGGGGGTGGGTGAAAAACTGTTTTTT.